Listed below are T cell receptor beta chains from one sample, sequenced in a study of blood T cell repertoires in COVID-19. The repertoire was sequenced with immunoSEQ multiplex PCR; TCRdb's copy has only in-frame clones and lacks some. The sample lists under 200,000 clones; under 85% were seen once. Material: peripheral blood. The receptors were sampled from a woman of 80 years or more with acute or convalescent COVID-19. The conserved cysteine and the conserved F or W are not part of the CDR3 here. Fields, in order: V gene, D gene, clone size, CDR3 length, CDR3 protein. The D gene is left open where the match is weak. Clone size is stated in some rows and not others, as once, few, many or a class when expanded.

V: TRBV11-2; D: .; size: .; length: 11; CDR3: ASSLDREIGAF
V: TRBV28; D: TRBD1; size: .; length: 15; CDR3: ASSLVAGDRGHYGYT
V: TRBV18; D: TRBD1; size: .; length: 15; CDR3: ASSHTRGQKVTGELF
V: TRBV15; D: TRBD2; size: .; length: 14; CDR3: ATRLAGGLNTGELF
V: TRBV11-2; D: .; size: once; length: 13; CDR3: ASSLGGTTNEKLF
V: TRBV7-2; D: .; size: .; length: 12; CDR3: ASSLGPGNYGYT
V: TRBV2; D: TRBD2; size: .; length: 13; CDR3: ASSGGAGVTDTQY
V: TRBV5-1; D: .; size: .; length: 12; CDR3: ASSSGAQVEGYT
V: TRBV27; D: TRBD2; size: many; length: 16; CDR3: ASSPTGTSGRQVGELF
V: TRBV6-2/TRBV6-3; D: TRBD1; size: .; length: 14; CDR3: ASSRFTGTGQETQY
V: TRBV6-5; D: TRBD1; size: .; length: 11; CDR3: ASGKTGATEAF
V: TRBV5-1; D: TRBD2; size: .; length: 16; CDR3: ASSLRWTSGDNTGELF
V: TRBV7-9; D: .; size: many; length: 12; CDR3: ASSLEGSTDTQY
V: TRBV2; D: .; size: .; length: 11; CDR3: ASMGAGTGELF
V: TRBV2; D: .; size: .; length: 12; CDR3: ASRAGSVRDTQY
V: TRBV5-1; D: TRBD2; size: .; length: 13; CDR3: ASSGTSGRAFEQY
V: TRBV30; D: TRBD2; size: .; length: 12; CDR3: AWSGGRAYNEQF
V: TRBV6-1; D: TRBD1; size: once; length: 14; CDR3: ASSVTHGTGTHTQY
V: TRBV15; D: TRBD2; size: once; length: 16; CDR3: ATSRDRLAGGPRETQY
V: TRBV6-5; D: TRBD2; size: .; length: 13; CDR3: ATMRMLAGAYEQY
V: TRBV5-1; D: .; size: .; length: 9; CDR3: ASSGSETQY
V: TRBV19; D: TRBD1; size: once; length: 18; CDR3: ASSPIFLGTADATNEKLF
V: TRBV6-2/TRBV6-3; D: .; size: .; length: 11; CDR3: ASSYEGRTEAF
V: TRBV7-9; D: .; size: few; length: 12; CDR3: ASSLAASKNIQY
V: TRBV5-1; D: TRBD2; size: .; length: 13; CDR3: ASSFTSGTKETQY
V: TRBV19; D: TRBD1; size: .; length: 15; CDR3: ASSTALTRGTNYGYT
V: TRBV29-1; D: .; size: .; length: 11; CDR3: SALQGGATEAF
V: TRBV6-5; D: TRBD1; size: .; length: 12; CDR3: ASSDRESGAPLH
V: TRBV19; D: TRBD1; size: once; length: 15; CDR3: ASSTRGTGGGLYEQY
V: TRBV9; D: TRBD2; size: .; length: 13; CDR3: ASSRRTSGPYEQY
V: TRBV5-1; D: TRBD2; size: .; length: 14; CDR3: ASSSPTSGGADTQY
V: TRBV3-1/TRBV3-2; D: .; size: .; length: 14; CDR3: ASSQALLTGSYGYT
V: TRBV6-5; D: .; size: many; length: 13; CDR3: ASSYSAGSYNEQF
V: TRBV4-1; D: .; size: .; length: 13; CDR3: ASSQIGLAKNIQY
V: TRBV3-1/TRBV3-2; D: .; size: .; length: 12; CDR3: ASGLLGGSYGYT
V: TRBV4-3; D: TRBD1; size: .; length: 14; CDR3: ASSQDAARGMYGYT
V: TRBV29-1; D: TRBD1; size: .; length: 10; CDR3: SAGTGDQPQH
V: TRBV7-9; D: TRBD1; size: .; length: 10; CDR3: ASSTGGETQY
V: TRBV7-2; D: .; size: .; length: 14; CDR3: ASSFHRWDTYNEQF
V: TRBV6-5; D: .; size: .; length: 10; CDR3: ASSYSGAHAF
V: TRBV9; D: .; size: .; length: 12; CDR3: ASSDAGNYNEQF
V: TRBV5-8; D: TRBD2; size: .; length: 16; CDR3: ASSFASGGAVRADTQY
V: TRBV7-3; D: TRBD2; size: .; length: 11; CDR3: ASSSLAGGEQF
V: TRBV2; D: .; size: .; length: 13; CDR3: ASSNPLRRSHEQY
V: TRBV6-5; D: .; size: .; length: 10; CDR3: ASSYSPGVEF
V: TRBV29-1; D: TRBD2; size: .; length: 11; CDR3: SAVAGASYEQY
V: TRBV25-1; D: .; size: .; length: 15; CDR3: ASSDRAGTPIHNEQF
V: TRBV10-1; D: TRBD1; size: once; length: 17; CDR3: ASTPIPGQGQKYYNEQF
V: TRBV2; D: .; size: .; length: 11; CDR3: ASSEQGGNTIY
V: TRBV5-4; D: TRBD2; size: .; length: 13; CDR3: ASSLELAGGDEQF
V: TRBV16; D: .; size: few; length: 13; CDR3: ASSQSDGANEKLF
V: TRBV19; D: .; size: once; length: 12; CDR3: ASSPPVSGNTIY
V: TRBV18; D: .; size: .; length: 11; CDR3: ASSPGRQEKLF
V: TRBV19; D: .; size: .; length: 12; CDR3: ASSYGQRSNEQF
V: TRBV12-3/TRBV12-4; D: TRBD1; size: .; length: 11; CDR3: ASRRTGLHEQF